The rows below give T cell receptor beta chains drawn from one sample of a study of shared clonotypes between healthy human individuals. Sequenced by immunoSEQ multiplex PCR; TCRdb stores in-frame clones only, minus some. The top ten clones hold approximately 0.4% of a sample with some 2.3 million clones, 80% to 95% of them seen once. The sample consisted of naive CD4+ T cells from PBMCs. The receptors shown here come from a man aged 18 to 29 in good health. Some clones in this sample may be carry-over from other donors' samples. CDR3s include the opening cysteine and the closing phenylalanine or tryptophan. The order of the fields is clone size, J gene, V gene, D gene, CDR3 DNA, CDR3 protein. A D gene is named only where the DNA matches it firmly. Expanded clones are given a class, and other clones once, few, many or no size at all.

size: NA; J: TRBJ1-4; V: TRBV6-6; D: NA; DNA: TGTGCCAGCAGTTACCCGGCCTCGAGCGAAAAACTGTTTTTT; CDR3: CASSYPASSEKLFF
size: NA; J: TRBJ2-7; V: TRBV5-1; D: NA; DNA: TGCGCCAGCAGCTTGGGCGGGACCGCCTCCTACGAGCAGTACTTC; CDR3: CASSLGGTASYEQYF
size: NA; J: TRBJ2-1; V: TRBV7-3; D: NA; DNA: TGTGCCAGCGGGGTGGGAGGTACATCCTACAATGAGCAGTTCTTC; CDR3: CASGVGGTSYNEQFF
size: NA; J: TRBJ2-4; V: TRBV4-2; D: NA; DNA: TGTGCCAGCAGCCAAGAAAGGGGCGGGAATGGGGCCAAAAACATTCAGTACTTC; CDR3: CASSQERGGNGAKNIQYF
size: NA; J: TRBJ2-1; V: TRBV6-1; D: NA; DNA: TGTGCCAGCCTGTTCTTTCCACCCCTTCTCAATGAGCAGTTCTTC; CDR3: CASLFFPPLLNEQFF
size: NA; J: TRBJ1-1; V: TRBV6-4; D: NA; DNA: TGTGCCACCAAGGGATGGGCGCGGGACACTGAAGCTTTCTTT; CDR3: CATKGWARDTEAFF
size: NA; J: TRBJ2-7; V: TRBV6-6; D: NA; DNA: TGTGCCAGCAGTAGGGCAACGGGGAGGGAGCAGTACTTC; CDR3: CASSRATGREQYF
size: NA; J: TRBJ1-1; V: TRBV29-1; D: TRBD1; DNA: TGCAGCGTTGACGGGACAGGGGCCAGTGAAGCTTTCTTT; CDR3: CSVDGTGASEAFF
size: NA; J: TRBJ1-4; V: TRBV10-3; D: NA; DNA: TGTGCCATCAATCGGGGGCAGAGGGAAAAACTGTTTTTT; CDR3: CAINRGQREKLFF
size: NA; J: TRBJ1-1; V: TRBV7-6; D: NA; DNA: TGTGCCAGCAGCTTAGTAGGCAGGAGGTCCGCTGAAGCTTTCTTT; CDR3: CASSLVGRRSAEAFF
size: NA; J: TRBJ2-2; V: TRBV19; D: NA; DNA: TGTGCCAGTTCCCCCCGGAGGGTGACCGGGGAGCTGTTTTTT; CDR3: CASSPRRVTGELFF
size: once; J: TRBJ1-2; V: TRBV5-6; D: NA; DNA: TGTGCCAGCAGCTTGCCTCACAACCCTAACTATGGCTACACCTTC; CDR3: CASSLPHNPNYGYTF
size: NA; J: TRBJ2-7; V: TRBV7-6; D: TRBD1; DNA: TGTGCCAGCAGCCATACAGGGGGCAGGGTTTGGAACTACGAGCAGTACTTC; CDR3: CASSHTGGRVWNYEQYF
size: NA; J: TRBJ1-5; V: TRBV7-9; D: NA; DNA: TGTGCCAGCAGCTCAGGAACAGTAACTAGCAATCAGCCCCAGCATTTT; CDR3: CASSSGTVTSNQPQHF
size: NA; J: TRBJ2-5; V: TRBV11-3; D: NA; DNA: TGTGCCAGCAGCTTAGGCGGCAGTACGTTCGAGACCCAGTACTTC; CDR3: CASSLGGSTFETQYF
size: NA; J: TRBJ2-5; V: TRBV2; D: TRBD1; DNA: TGTGCCAGCAGCCCTAGACAGGGATCGGAGACCCAGTACTTC; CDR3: CASSPRQGSETQYF
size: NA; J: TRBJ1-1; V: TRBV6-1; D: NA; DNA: TGTGCCAGCAGTGAATACGAAGGGAACACTGAAGCTTTCTTT; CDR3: CASSEYEGNTEAFF
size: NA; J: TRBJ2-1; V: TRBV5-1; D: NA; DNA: TGCGCCAGCAGCTTGGATCTACAGGGAACAAGGTCCTACAATGAGCAGTTCTTC; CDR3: CASSLDLQGTRSYNEQFF
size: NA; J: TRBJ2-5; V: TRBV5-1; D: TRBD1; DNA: TGCGCCAGCAGCCACATGCAGGGGGCAGAGACCCAGTACTTC; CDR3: CASSHMQGAETQYF
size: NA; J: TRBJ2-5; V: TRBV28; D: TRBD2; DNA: TGTGCCAGCAGGACCGGGACTAGCGGGAGCTTGAGAGAGACCCAGTACTTC; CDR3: CASRTGTSGSLRETQYF